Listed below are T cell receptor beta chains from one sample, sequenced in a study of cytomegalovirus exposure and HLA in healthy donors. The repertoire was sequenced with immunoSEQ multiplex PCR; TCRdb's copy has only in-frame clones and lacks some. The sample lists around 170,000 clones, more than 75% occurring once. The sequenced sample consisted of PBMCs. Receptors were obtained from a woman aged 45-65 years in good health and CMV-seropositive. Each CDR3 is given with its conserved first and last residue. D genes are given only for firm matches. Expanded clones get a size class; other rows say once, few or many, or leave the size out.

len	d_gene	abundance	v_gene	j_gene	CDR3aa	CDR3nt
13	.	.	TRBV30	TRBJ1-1	CAWSTGFVTEAFF	TGTGCCTGGAGTACAGGCTTTGTTACTGAAGCTTTCTTT
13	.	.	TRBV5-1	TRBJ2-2	CASSSGVTGELFF	TGCGCCAGCAGCTCAGGGGTCACCGGGGAGCTGTTTTTT
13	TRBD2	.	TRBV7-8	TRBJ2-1	CASSRGGAGEQFF	TGTGCCAGCAGTCGCGGGGGGGCCGGTGAGCAGTTCTTC
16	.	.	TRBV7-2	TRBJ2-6	CASSPKVSSGANVLTF	TGTGCCAGCAGCCCGAAAGTGAGCTCTGGGGCCAACGTCCTGACTTTC
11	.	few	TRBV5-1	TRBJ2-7	CASSLADEQYF	TGCGCCAGCAGCTTAGCGGACGAGCAGTACTTC
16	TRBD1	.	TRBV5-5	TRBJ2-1	CASSSPGQVTYNEQFF	TGTGCCAGCAGCTCTCCGGGACAGGTGACGTACAATGAGCAGTTCTTC
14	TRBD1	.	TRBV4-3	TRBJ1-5	CASSLGQGTKPQHF	TGCGCCAGCAGCCTTGGACAGGGAACTAAGCCCCAGCATTTT
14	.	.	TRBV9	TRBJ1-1	CASSARVENTEAFF	TGTGCCAGCAGCGCCAGGGTGGAGAACACTGAAGCTTTCTTT
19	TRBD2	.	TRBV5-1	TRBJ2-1	CASSPRGSGGALSTHEQFF	TGCGCCAGCAGCCCGAGGGGTAGCGGGGGGGCCTTAAGTACCCATGAGCAGTTCTTC
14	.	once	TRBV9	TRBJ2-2	CASSVEAVTGGLFF	TGTGCCAGCAGCGTAGAGGCGGTCACCGGGGGGCTGTTTTTT
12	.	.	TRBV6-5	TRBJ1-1	CASTTRMSEAFF	TGTGCCAGCACGACGAGGATGTCTGAAGCTTTCTTT
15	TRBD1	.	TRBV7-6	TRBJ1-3	CASSSGTGPGNTIYF	TGTGCCAGCAGCTCCGGGACAGGGCCAGGAAACACCATATATTTT
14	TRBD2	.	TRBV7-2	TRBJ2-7	CASSSLSGGYEQYF	TGTGCCAGCAGCTCCCTTAGCGGGGGGTACGAGCAGTACTTC
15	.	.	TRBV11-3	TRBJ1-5	CASSSNRDYNQPQHF	TGTGCCAGCAGCAGCAACAGGGACTACAATCAGCCCCAGCATTTT
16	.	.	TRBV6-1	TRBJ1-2	CASSVSGSLSPYGYTF	TGTGCCAGCAGTGTGTCAGGTTCTCTCTCCCCCTATGGCTACACCTTC
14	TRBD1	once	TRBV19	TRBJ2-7	CASGIGTGGYEQYF	TGTGCCAGTGGAATAGGTACAGGGGGGTACGAGCAGTACTTC
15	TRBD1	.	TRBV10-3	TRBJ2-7	CAISEEGTGGSEQYF	TGTGCCATCAGTGAGGAGGGGACAGGGGGTAGCGAGCAGTACTTC
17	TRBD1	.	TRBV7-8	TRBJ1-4	CASRRDRGEGTNEKLFF	TGTGCCAGCAGACGGGACAGGGGGGAGGGAACTAATGAAAAACTGTTTTTT
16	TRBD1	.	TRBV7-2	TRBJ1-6	CASSPQGQGNNSPLHF	TGTGCCAGCAGCCCCCAAGGACAGGGTAACAATTCACCCCTCCACTTT
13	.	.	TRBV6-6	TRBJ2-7	CASRATASYEQYF	TGTGCCAGCAGGGCGACAGCTTCCTACGAGCAGTACTTC
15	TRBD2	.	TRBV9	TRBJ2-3	CASSVGLAGSDTQYF	TGTGCCAGCAGCGTGGGACTAGCGGGGTCAGATACGCAGTATTTT
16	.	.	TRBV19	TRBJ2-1	CASSMRGLAGNNEQFF	TGTGCCAGTAGTATGCGGGGGCTAGCCGGGAACAATGAGCAGTTCTTC
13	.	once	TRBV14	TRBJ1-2	CASSPGVDYGYTF	TGTGCCAGCAGTCCAGGGGTGGACTATGGCTACACCTTC
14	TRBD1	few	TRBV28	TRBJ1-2	CASSPVGQGYGYTF	TGTGCCAGCAGTCCGGTAGGACAGGGGTATGGCTACACCTTC
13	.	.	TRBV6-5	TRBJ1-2	CASSEQGIGGYTF	TGTGCCAGCAGTGAACAGGGTATTGGTGGCTACACCTTC
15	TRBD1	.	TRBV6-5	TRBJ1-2	CASSYSTGQGPGYTF	TGTGCCAGCAGTTACTCGACTGGACAGGGACCTGGCTACACCTTC
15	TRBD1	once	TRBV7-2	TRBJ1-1	CASSPQTGVRTEAFF	TGTGCCAGCAGCCCCCAGACAGGGGTAAGAACTGAAGCTTTCTTT
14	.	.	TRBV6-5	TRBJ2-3	CASSERIGTDTQYF	TGTGCCAGCAGTGAAAGAATCGGGACAGATACGCAGTATTTT
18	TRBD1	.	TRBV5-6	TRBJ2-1	CASSLLKTGSSSYNEQFF	TGTGCCAGCAGCTTGTTGAAGACAGGGTCGAGCTCCTACAATGAGCAGTTCTTC
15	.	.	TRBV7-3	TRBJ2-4	CASSLTGTAGNIQYF	TGTGCCAGCAGCTTAACGGGGACAGCGGGAAACATTCAGTACTTC
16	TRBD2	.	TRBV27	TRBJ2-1	CASSFRLAGGRNEQFF	TGTGCCAGCAGTTTCCGACTAGCGGGGGGCCGGAATGAGCAGTTCTTC
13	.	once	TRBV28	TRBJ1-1	CASISSGLTEAFF	TGTGCCAGCATTTCTTCGGGTCTCACTGAAGCTTTCTTT
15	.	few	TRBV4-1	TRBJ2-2	CASSQGPAGTGELFF	TGCGCCAGCAGCCAGGGGCCAGCAGGCACCGGGGAGCTGTTTTTT
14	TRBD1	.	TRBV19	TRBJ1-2	CASSNRDRTYGYTF	TGTGCCAGTAGCAACCGGGACAGGACTTATGGCTACACCTTC
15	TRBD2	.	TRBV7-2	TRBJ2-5	CASRTSGGFGETQYF	TGTGCCAGCAGAACTAGCGGGGGGTTTGGTGAGACCCAGTACTTC
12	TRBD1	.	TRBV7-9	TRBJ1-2	CSSSLDREGYTF	TGTTCCAGCAGCTTAGACAGGGAAGGCTACACCTTC
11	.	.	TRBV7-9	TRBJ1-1	CASMRGTEAFF	TGTGCCAGCATGAGGGGGACTGAAGCTTTCTTT
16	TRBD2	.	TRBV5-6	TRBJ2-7	CASSLVTSGGAREQYF	TGTGCCAGCAGCTTGGTAACTAGCGGGGGGGCCCGCGAGCAGTACTTC
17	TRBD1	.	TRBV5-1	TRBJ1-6	CASSLGTGGSISAPLHF	TGCGCCAGCAGCTTGGGGACAGGGGGCAGTATAAGCGCACCCCTCCACTTT
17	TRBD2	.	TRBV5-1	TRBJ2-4	CASSYSGTSGGADIQYF	TGCGCCAGCAGCTATTCCGGGACTAGCGGGGGGGCTGACATTCAGTACTTC
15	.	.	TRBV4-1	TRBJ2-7	CASSQPDRPIYEQYF	TGCGCCAGCAGCCAACCGGACAGACCTATCTACGAGCAGTACTTC
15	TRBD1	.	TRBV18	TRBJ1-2	CASSPWDSPNYGYTF	TGTGCCAGCTCACCTTGGGACAGCCCTAACTATGGCTACACCTTC
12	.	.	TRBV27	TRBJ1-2	CASRQSNYGYTF	TGTGCCAGCAGACAGTCTAACTATGGCTACACCTTC
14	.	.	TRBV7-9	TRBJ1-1	CASSPDLGGTEAFF	TGTGCCAGCAGCCCCGACTTGGGGGGCACTGAAGCTTTCTTT
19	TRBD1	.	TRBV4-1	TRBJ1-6	CASSHNIDRAKSYNSPLHF	TGCGCCAGCAGCCACAACATTGACAGGGCAAAATCCTATAATTCACCCCTCCACTTT
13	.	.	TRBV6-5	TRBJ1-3	CASQLIPGNTIYF	TGTGCCAGCCAACTCATACCTGGAAACACCATATATTTT
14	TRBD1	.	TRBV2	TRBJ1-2	CASSPSTGAYGYTF	TGTGCCAGCAGTCCTTCAACAGGGGCCTATGGCTACACCTTC
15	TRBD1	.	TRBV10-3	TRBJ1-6	CAINSGTGVGSPLHF	TGTGCCATCAACTCCGGGACAGGGGTAGGATCACCCCTCCACTTT
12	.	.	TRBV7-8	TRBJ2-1	CASNQHNNEQFF	TGTGCCAGCAACCAACATAACAATGAGCAGTTCTTC
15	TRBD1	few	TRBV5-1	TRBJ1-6	CASSGGQGQNSPLHF	TGCGCCAGCAGCGGCGGACAGGGGCAGAATTCACCCCTCCACTTT
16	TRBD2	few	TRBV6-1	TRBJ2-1	CASSGLAGGPYNEQFF	TGTGCCAGCAGTGGACTAGCGGGGGGCCCCTACAATGAGCAGTTCTTC
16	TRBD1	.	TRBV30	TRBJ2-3	CAWSWGDRGYTDTQYF	TGTGCCTGGAGTTGGGGGGACAGGGGGTATACAGATACGCAGTATTTT